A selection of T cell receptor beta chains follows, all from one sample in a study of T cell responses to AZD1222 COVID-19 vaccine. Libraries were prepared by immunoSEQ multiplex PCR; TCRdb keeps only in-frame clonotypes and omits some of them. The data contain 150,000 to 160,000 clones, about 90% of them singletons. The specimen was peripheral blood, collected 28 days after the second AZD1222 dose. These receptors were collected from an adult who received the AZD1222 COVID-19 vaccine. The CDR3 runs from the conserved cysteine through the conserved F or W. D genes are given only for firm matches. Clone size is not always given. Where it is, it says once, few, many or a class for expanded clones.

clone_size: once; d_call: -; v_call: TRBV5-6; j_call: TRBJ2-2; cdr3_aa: CASSSSRGPGLVRELFF; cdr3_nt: TGTGCCAGCAGCTCCTCCCGAGGGCCCGGGTTGGTACGGGAGCTGTTTTTT
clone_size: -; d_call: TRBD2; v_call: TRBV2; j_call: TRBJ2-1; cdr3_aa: CASRSLAGGPNEQFF; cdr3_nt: TGTGCCAGCAGGTCACTAGCGGGAGGGCCGAATGAGCAGTTCTTC
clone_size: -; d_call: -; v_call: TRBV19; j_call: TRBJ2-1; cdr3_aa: CASSIRWDEQFF; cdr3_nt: TGTGCCAGTAGTATAAGGTGGGATGAGCAGTTCTTC
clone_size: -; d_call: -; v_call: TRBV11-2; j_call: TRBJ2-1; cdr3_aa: CASSLDLSLANEQFF; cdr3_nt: TGTGCCAGCAGCTTAGATCTCAGTCTAGCAAATGAGCAGTTCTTC
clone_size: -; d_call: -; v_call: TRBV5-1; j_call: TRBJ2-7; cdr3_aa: CASSRDWDSYEQYF; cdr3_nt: TGCGCCAGCAGCAGGGACTGGGACTCCTACGAGCAGTACTTC
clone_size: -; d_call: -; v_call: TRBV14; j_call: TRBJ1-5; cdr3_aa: CASSLTSDQPQHF; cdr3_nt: TGTGCCAGCAGCCTTACGTCAGATCAGCCCCAGCATTTT
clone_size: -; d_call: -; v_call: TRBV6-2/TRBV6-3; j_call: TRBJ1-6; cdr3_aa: CASSDPGLNSPLHF; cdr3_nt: TGTGCCAGCAGTGATCCGGGGCTTAATTCACCCCTCCACTTT
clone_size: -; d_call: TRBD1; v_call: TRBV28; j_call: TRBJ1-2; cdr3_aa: CASSVAGTGGIYDGYTF; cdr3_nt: TGTGCCAGCAGTGTCGCCGGGACAGGGGGCATTTACGATGGCTACACCTTC
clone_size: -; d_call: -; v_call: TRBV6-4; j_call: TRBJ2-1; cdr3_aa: CASSDEGGYEQFF; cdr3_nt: TGTGCCAGCAGTGACGAGGGAGGCTATGAGCAGTTCTTC
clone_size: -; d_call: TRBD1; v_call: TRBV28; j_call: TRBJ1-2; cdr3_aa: CASNPGQLNYGYTF; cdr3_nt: TGTGCCAGCAACCCGGGACAGTTGAACTATGGCTACACCTTC
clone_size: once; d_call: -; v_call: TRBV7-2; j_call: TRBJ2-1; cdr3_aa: CASSLRILGLEQFF; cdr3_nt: TGTGCCAGCAGCTTAAGGATCCTTGGACTTGAGCAGTTCTTC
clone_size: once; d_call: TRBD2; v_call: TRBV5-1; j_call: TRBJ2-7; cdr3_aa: CASSLSLAGSEQYF; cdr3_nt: TGCGCCAGCAGCTTGAGTCTAGCGGGCTCCGAGCAGTACTTC
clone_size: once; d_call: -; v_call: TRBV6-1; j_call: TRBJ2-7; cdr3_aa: CASSEALLVQYF; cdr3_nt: TGTGCCAGCAGTGAAGCGCTTCTGGTGCAGTACTTC
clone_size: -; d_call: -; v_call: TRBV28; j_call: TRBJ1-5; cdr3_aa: CASSLGGQVGQPQHF; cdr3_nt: TGTGCCAGCAGTTTAGGGGGGCAGGTGGGTCAGCCCCAGCATTTT
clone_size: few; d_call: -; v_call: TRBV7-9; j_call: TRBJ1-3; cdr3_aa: CASSFPGGNTIYF; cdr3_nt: TGTGCCAGCAGCTTCCCGGGTGGAAACACCATATATTTT
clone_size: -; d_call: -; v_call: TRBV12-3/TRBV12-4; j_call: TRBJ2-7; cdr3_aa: CASSRQLSYEQYF; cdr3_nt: TGTGCCAGCAGTCGACAGCTCTCCTACGAGCAGTACTTC
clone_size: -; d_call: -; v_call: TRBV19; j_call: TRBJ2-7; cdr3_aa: CASSIPGTLYEQYF; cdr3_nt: TGTGCCAGTAGTATCCCCGGGACACTCTACGAGCAGTACTTC
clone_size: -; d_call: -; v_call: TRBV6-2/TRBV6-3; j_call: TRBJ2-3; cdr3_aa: CASSYSTRPGADTQYF; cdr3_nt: TGTGCCAGCAGTTACTCGACTCGGCCCGGGGCAGATACGCAGTATTTT
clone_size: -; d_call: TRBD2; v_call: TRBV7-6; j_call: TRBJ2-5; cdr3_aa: CASSAGTSGRSETQYF; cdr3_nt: TGTGCCAGCAGCGCAGGGACTAGCGGGAGATCAGAGACCCAGTACTTC
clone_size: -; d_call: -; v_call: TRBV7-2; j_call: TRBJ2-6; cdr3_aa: CASSLMGSGANVLTF; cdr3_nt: TGTGCCAGCAGCCTGATGGGATCTGGGGCCAACGTCCTGACTTTC
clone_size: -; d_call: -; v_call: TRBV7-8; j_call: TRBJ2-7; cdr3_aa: CASSGPWGAIYEQYF; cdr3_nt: TGTGCCAGCAGCGGACCTTGGGGGGCGATCTACGAGCAGTACTTC
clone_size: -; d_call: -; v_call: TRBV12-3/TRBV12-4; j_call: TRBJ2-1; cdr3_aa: CASGYNEQFF; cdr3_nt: TGTGCCAGTGGGTACAATGAGCAGTTCTTC
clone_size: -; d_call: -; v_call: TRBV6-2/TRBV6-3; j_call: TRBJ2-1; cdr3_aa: CASSYYQTTNEQFF; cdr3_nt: TGTGCCAGCAGTTATTACCAAACCACCAATGAGCAGTTCTTC
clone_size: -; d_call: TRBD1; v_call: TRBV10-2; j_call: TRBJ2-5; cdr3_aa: CASSLTGGYQETQYF; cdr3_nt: TGCGCCAGCAGTCTTACAGGGGGTTACCAAGAGACCCAGTACTTC
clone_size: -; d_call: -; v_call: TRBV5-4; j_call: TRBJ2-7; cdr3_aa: CASSLGPPSVGSEQYF; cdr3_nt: TGTGCCAGCAGCTTGGGGCCCCCGTCGGTAGGGTCGGAGCAGTACTTC
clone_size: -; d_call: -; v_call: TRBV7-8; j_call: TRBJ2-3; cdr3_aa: CASSTLADSSTDTQYF; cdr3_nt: TGTGCCAGCAGCACCCTAGCAGACTCTAGCACAGATACGCAGTATTTT
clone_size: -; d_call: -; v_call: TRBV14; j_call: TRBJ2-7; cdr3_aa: CASSQYRDYEQYF; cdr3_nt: TGTGCCAGCAGCCAGTACAGGGACTACGAGCAGTACTTC
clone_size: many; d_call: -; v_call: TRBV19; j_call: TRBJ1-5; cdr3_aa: CASPVPFNQPQHF; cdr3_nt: TGTGCCAGTCCCGTACCATTTAATCAGCCCCAGCATTTT
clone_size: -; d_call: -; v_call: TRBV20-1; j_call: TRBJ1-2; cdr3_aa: CSATTTGGYTF; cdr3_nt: TGCAGTGCTACCACTACGGGTGGCTACACCTTC
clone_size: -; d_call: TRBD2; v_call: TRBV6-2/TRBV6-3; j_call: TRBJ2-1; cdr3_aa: CASSYSRLAGVVNEQFF; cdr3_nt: TGTGCCAGCAGTTACTCCAGACTAGCGGGAGTAGTCAATGAGCAGTTCTTC
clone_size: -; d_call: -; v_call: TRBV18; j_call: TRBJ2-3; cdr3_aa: CASSQKASTDTQYF; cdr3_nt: TGTGCCAGCTCACAAAAGGCGAGCACAGATACGCAGTATTTT
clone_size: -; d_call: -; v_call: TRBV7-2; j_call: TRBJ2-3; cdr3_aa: CASSLGAGTDTQYF; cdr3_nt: TGTGCCAGCAGCTTAGGGGCAGGCACAGATACGCAGTATTTT
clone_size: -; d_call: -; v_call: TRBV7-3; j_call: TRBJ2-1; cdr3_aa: CASGFGYEQFF; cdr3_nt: TGTGCCAGCGGATTTGGGTATGAGCAGTTCTTC
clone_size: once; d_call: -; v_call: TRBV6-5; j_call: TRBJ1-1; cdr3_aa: CASAVTEAFF; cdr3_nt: TGTGCCAGCGCGGTCACTGAAGCTTTCTTT
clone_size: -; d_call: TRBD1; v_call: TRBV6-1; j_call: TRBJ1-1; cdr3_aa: CASSEGSARGPEAFF; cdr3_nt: TGTGCCAGCAGTGAAGGTTCTGCAAGGGGGCCGGAAGCTTTCTTT
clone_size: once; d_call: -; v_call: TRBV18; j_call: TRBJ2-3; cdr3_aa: CASSTRTDTQYF; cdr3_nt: TGTGCCAGCTCGACTAGGACAGATACGCAGTATTTT
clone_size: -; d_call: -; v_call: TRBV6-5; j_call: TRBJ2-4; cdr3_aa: CASSPVLGIQYF; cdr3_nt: TGTGCCAGCAGTCCTGTTTTGGGCATTCAGTACTTC
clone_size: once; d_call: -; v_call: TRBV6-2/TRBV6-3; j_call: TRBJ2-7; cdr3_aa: CASSFFEEQYF; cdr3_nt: TGTGCCAGCAGTTTTTTTGAGGAGCAGTACTTC
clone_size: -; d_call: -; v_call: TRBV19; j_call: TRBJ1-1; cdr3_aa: CASRGSRRNTEAFF; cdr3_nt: TGTGCCAGTAGGGGGTCCAGGAGGAACACTGAAGCTTTCTTT
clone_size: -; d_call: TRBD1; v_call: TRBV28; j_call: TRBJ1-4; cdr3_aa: CASSLRTGRPANEKLFF; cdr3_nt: TGTGCCAGCAGTTTAAGGACAGGCCGCCCGGCCAATGAAAAACTGTTTTTT
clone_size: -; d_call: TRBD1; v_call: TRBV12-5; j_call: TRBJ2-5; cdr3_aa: CASGLSRGPAGGQETQYF; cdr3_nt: TGTGCTAGTGGTTTGAGCAGGGGGCCAGCCGGAGGCCAAGAGACCCAGTACTTC
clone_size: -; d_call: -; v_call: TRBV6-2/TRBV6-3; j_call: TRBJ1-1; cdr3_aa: CASSIWFLGGTEAFF; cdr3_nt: TGTGCCAGCAGCATCTGGTTCCTAGGGGGGACTGAAGCTTTCTTT
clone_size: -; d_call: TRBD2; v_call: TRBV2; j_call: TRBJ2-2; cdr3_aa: CASSVLAGNTGELFF; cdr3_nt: TGTGCCAGCAGTGTACTAGCGGGTAACACCGGGGAGCTGTTTTTT
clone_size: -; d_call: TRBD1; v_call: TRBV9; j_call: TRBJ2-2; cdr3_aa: CASSVVAQGAPGELFF; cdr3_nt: TGTGCCAGCAGCGTAGTAGCGCAGGGGGCCCCCGGGGAGCTGTTTTTT
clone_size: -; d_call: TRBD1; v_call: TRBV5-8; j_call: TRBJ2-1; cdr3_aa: CASSLGQGANNEQFF; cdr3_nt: TGTGCCAGCAGCCTGGGACAGGGGGCAAACAATGAGCAGTTCTTC
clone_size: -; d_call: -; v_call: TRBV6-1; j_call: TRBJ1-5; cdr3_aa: CASSEYSYSNQPQHF; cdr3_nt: TGTGCCAGCAGTGAATACAGTTATAGCAATCAGCCCCAGCATTTT
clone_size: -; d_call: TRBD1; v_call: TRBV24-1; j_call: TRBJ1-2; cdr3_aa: CATSGQQGNYGYTF; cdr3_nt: TGTGCCACCAGTGGCCAACAGGGGAACTATGGCTACACCTTC
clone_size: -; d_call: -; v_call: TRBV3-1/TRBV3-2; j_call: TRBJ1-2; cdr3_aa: CASSQDLNRRGYTF; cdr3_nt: TGTGCCAGCAGCCAAGACTTGAACCGTCGAGGCTACACCTTC
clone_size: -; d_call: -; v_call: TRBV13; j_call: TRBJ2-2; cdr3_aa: CASSTVGAGELFF; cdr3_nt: TGTGCCAGCAGCACGGTAGGAGCCGGGGAGCTGTTTTTT
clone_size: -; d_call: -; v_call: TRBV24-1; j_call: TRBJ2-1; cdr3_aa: CATSDTQGTGSYNEQFF; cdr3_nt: TGTGCCACCAGTGATACCCAGGGGACGGGTTCCTACAATGAGCAGTTCTTC
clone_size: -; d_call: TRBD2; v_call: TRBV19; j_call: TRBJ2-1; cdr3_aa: CASNSRETGSYNEQFF; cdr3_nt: TGTGCCAGTAACTCGCGGGAGACGGGCTCCTACAATGAGCAGTTCTTC
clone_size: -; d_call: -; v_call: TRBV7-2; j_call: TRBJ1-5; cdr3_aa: CASSSRADQPQHF; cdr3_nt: TGTGCCAGCAGCTCCAGGGCGGATCAGCCCCAGCATTTT
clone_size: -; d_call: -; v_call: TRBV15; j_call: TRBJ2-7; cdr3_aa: CATRNPGPSYEQYF; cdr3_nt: TGTGCCACCCGCAACCCCGGGCCCTCCTACGAGCAGTACTTC